This T cell receptor (beta chain) was observed in a study of blood T cells in healthy people across ages. Healthy individuals of Caucasian origin from Russia, aged about 6 to 90, served as donors. A word on this clonotype: Its antigen is currently unknown.

Combining a sample-barcoded 5' primer with a J-beta primer mix, a second PCR ran for roughly 6 to 12 cycles. Each cDNA molecule, via a template-switch adaptor with 12 random nucleotides, was tagged. TCRdb reprocessed the 5' RACE reads via MiXCR and lists one record per CDR3 protein. The data show roughly 1.6 million distinct CDR3 sequences, 30% to 35% seen once. The study, taken as a whole, reports: PBMCs went unsorted, and a conclusive naive versus antigen-experienced comparison was therefore prevented. Higher naive T cell percentage went strongly together with higher TCR beta diversity.

The receptor was isolated from a woman aged 30 to 39 in good health. Sequenced material: blood.

The DNA of the CDR3 is TGTGCCAGCAGTTTCCCCCCCGTCGGCCTAGCGGGAGGCTCATGGGGCCTCAATGAGCAGTTCTTC. Encoded protein: CASSFPPVGLAGGSWGLNEQFF. The chain has TRBV28 and TRBJ2-1; 11 bases are a match to TRBD2. The CDR3 covers 22 residues. V lost 3 bases and J lost 6; bases outside the gene matches: 25. Germline-derived CDR1 and CDR2 are MDHEN and SYDVKM.